This T cell receptor beta chain was retrieved from a study of cytomegalovirus exposure and HLA in healthy donors. In the study overall: Roughly 180 million T cells yielded roughly 120 million unique TCR beta sequences, as an earlier analysis found.

The PCR had 60 Vbeta and 13 Jbeta primers. The assay was immunoSEQ multiplex PCR, and TCRdb's table has in-frame clones only and misses some. The sample includes approximately 130,000 clones, just over 70% of them seen just once. The source of this sequence is a woman in her sixties or seventies in good health and CMV-seropositive. The sample consisted of PBMCs.

The CDR3 loop is CASSPGGITEAFF. CDR3 nucleotide sequence: TGCGCCAGCAGCCCAGGGGGCATCACTGAAGCTTTCTTT. The chain carries TRBV5-1 and TRBJ1-1; 8 nucleotides match TRBD1. J lost 4 bases, V lost 4 bases, and 3 bases had no gene match. CDR1 SGHRS and CDR2 YFSETQ come from the germline V gene. The CDR3 has 13 residues.